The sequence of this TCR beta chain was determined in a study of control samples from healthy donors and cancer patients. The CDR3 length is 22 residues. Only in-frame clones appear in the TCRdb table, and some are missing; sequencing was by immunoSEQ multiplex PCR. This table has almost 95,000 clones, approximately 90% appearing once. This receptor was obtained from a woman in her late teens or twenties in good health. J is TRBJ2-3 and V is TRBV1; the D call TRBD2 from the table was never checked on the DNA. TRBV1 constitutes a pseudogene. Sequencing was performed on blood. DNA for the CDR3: TGCACCAGCAGCCAAGATAGGACTCCCATTCGACTAGCGGGGGCTATCACAGATACGCAGTATTTT. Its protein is CTSSQDRTPIRLAGAITDTQYF.